The next 32 T cell receptor beta chains were all read from a single sample in a study of early T cells in non-severe SARS-CoV-2 infection. TCRdb re-analysed the 5' RACE reads in MiXCR, keeping a single row per CDR3 protein. The data show around 100,000 distinct CDR3 sequences, around 14% seen once. Sequencing was carried out using whole blood. These receptors all come from an adult who was a healthcare worker with PCR-confirmed SARS-CoV-2 infection or an uninfected control (not recorded which).

This clonotype showed up many times. This chain joins TRBV11-2 and TRBJ1-5; possible D gene TRBD1, 6 bases. Trimming cost V 3 bases and J 7 bases, with 16 bases left between them. The germline V gene has CDR1 SGHAT and CDR2 FQNNGV. The CDR3 consists of 15 residues. CDR3 protein: CASSFEGRGGQPQHF. Here the CDR3 DNA reads TGTGCCAGCAGCTTTGAGGGCAGGGGTGGCCAGCCCCAGCATTTT.

This clonotype has at least ten counts. This chain joins TRBV30 and TRBJ1-5, with D hard to call. Germline-derived CDR1 and CDR2 are GTSNPN and SVGIG (reference sequence). The CDR3 covers 16 residues. V was shortened by 2 bases and J by 8 bases, with 22 bases between the two germline ends. Here the CDR3 DNA reads TGTGCCTGGAGTTTGAGCAGGAGTTCCCTTCGGGAGCCCCAGCATTTT. Protein product: CAWSLSRSSLREPQHF.

This clonotype was found a few times. The chain is built from TRBV6-6 and TRBJ1-6, with D perhaps matching TRBD1 (6 bases). Germline V lookup: CDR1 MNHNY, CDR2 SVGAGI (reference sequence). The CDR3 is 13 amino acids. V lost 10 bases, J lost 14 bases, and 21 bases lay in between. DNA of the CDR3: TGTGCCACCTCGACCCTCAGGGGATCATCCCTCCACTTT. Translating gives CATSTLRGSSLHF.

This clonotype was counted ten times or more. The rearrangement links TRBV7-8 to TRBJ2-3; 10 positions match TRBD1. With 1 base clipped from V and 4 bases from J, the junction kept 2 bases outside the gene matches. Germline V CDR1 and CDR2: SGHVS, FQNEAQ. The CDR3 contains 15 residues. CDR3 region: CASSLGDRGADTQYF. In DNA, the CDR3 is TGTGCCAGCAGCTTAGGGGACAGGGGTGCAGATACGCAGTATTTT.

The chain has TRBV6-2 or TRBV6-3 and TRBJ2-2, with 7 bases fitting TRBD2. CDR1 MNHEY and CDR2 SVGEGT come from the germline V gene. J gave up 6 bases and V 5 bases, and 3 bases lay outside the gene matches. This CDR3 has 13 residues. The DNA of the CDR3 is TGTGCCAGCAGTATCGGACTAGCCGGGGAGCTGTTTTTT. Translated: CASSIGLAGELFF.

As DNA, the CDR3 is TGTGCCAGCAGCTTAAGGTCGTCGGGAGGAGGCGAGCAGTACTTC. Translated, it gives CASSLRSSGGGEQYF. The chain recombines TRBV11-2 with TRBJ2-7, with 7 bases matching TRBD2. V dropped 2 bases and J dropped 6; count of bases not matched to a gene: 10. The germline V gene has CDR1 SGHAT and CDR2 FQNNGV. The CDR3 contains 15 residues.

This clonotype was observed a handful of times. The chain carries TRBV27 and TRBJ2-7; 8 bases line up with TRBD2. Per the germline V gene, CDR1 is MNHEY and CDR2 is SMNVEV (reference sequence). The CDR3 is 15 amino acids. The V gene end was trimmed by 5 bases and the J gene end by 7 bases; junction bases not matched to a gene: 13. CDR3 in DNA: TGTGCCAGCAGTATCATCGGGACTAGAGACGGAGAGCAGTACTTC. Protein sequence: CASSIIGTRDGEQYF.

This clonotype was recorded a few times. The V and J genes are TRBV5-4 and TRBJ2-3, with 9 bases matching TRBD2. The V gene end was trimmed by 8 bases and the J gene end by 4 bases; junction bases not matched to a gene: 8. CDR3 length: 14 residues. Per the germline V gene, CDR1 is SGHNT and CDR2 is YYREEE (reference sequence). CDR3 sequence reads: CASSGGLGADTQYF. CDR3 bases: TGTGCCAGTAGCGGGGGCTTAGGCGCAGATACGCAGTATTTT. Based on the CDR3 plus reference TRBV5-4 and TRBJ2-3, the full variable domain is ETGVTQSPTHLIKTRGQQVTLRCSSQSGHNTVSWYQQALGQGPQFIFQYYREEENGRGNFPPRFSGLQFPNYSSELNVNALELDDSALYLCASSGGLGADTQYFGPGTRLTVL.

This clonotype showed up just a few times. This sequence joins TRBV2 and TRBJ1-1; 11 bases align to TRBD1. The CDR3 loop spans 15 amino acids. Germline loops: CDR1 SNHLY, CDR2 FYNNEI. Unmatched junction bases numbered 3, after V lost 5 bases and J lost 1 base. The CDR3 DNA is TGTGCCAGCAGTAAAGGACAGGGGGCGAACACTGAAGCTTTCTTT. Amino acid sequence: CASSKGQGANTEAFF.

This clonotype was seen many times. The J gene is TRBJ1-5, the V gene TRBV18; D not certain. Trimming left V 8 bases short and J 0 bases short, with 5 bases between. CDR3 length: 12 amino acids. The germline gives CDR1 KGHSH, CDR2 LQKENI. DNA of the CDR3: TGTGCCAGCGCATATAGCAATCAGCCCCAGCATTTT. Its protein product is CASAYSNQPQHF.

The chain is built from TRBV24-1 and TRBJ2-2, with D possibly being TRBD1 (5 bases). V dropped 4 bases and J dropped 4 bases, with 12 bases sitting between them. This CDR3 comprises 15 residues. CDR1 and CDR2 from the germline V gene are KGHDR and SFDVKD. CDR3 protein: CATSDFKTGTGELFF. The CDR3 bases are TGTGCCACCAGTGACTTCAAAACAGGCACCGGGGAGCTGTTTTTT.

Concerning this clonotype itself: The junction shows a germline mismatch at one end, possibly a read error. This chain uses TRBV20-1 with TRBJ2-3, with D tentatively TRBD1 (5 bases). The CDR3 spans 12 residues. Germline CDR1 DFQATT, CDR2 SNEGSKA (reference sequence). The CDR3 spells CSAKWGTDTQYF. CDR3 nucleotide sequence: TGCAGTGCCAAATGGGGCACGGATACGCAGTATTTT.

This clonotype was counted a few times. The rearrangement uses TRBV28 and TRBJ1-3; D remains ambiguous. Germline V gene lookup returns CDR1 MDHEN and CDR2 SYDVKM. The ends were cut back, 3 bases at V and 4 bases at J, with 10 bases in the middle. The CDR3 contains 14 residues. CDR3 sequence (DNA): TGTGCCAGCAGTTTGTTTCCCAGGGGAAACACCATATATTTT. Protein: CASSLFPRGNTIYF.

This sequence joins TRBV3-1 and TRBJ2-2; D not certain. V was cut by 3 bases and J by 8 bases, with 10 bases left in between. Germline CDR1 reads LGHDT; CDR2 reads YNNKEL (reference sequence). The CDR3 sequence is 13 residues long. CDR3 sequence (DNA): TGTGCCAGCAGCCAGATCCCAACGGGGGAGCTGTTTTTT. It translates to CASSQIPTGELFF.

This clonotype has at least ten counts. This chain uses TRBV12-3 or TRBV12-4 with TRBJ1-2; D not certain. The CDR3 spans 13 residues. Trimming removed 5 bases at V and 2 bases at J, with 9 bases between. The DNA of the CDR3 is TGTGCCAGCAGTCCCAGTCCAAACTATGGCTACACCTTC. It is translated as CASSPSPNYGYTF.

This clonotype was detected only a few times. The V gene is TRBV12-3 or TRBV12-4, the J gene TRBJ2-3, with 7 bases aligning to TRBD2. The CDR3 length is 16 residues. Unmatched junction bases numbered 7, after V lost 4 bases and J lost 0 bases. CDR3 amino acids: CASSYGLAASTDTQYF. CDR3 nucleotides: TGTGCCAGCAGTTACGGCCTAGCGGCAAGCACAGATACGCAGTATTTT.

This clonotype was picked up many times. The V and J genes are TRBV4-3 and TRBJ2-5, with 7 bases aligning to TRBD2. Germline CDR1 LGHNA, CDR2 YSLEER. CDR3 size: 16 residues. Germline trimming cut 4 bases from V and 1 base from J; bases unmatched to any gene: 9. As DNA, the CDR3 is TGCGCCAGCAGCCTTACGCTCCTAGCGGTCCAAGAGACCCAGTACTTC. Protein sequence: CASSLTLLAVQETQYF.

This chain joins TRBV7-9 and TRBJ2-1; possibly TRBD1 for D (5 bases). The CDR3 contains 13 residues. Germline-derived CDR1 and CDR2 are SEHNR and FQNEAQ (reference sequence). V was pared by 5 bases and J by 13 bases, with 18 bases between. CDR3 DNA sequence: TGTGCCAGCAGCCCCGATCTCAGACAGCACCAGTTCTTC. It codes for CASSPDLRQHQFF.

Regarding this clonotype: Mismatch with germline at one junction end may stem from a read error. The chain links TRBV10-2 to TRBJ2-2, with 9 bases identical to TRBD1. The length of the CDR3 is 14 residues. The V gene's germline CDR1 is WSHSY and CDR2 SAAADI. This CDR3 is CAGRDRENTGELFF. CDR3 nucleotides: TGCGCCGGCAGGGACAGGGAGAACACCGGGGAGCTGTTTTTT.

This clonotype was detected ten times or more. The chain couples TRBV4-3 to TRBJ1-4; tentatively, D is TRBD1 (6 bases). CDR1 and CDR2 from the germline V gene are LGHNA and YSLEER. V lost 4 bases and J lost 3, with 18 bases in between. CDR3 length: 17 amino acids. CDR3 sequence reads: CASSPDGKGGANEKLFF. The CDR3 coding sequence is TGCGCCAGCAGCCCTGACGGAAAAGGGGGAGCTAATGAAAAACTGTTTTTT.

This rearrangement joins TRBV4-2 to TRBJ2-1, with 13 bases matching TRBD2. V lost 4 bases and J lost 4; bases outside the gene matches: 7. CDR3 size: 17 residues. Germline values: CDR1 LGHNA, CDR2 YNFKEQ. The CDR3 is CASSRGTSGTFYNEQFF. CDR3 coding DNA: TGTGCCAGCAGCCGAGGGACTAGCGGGACCTTTTACAATGAGCAGTTCTTC.

This chain links TRBV28 with TRBJ2-7; the D gene is possibly TRBD1 (7 bases). This CDR3 contains 15 residues. CDR1 and CDR2 (germline): MDHEN, SYDVKM. The V gene lost 5 bases and the J gene lost 3 bases, with 17 bases spanning the gap. CDR3 nucleotide sequence: TGTGCCAGCAGTGCTGGACAGGCGGGGAACTACGAGCAGTACTTC. This gives the protein CASSAGQAGNYEQYF.

This clonotype came up a few times. V and J are TRBV6-1 and TRBJ1-5; D ambiguous. Trimming removed 6 bases from V and 4 bases from J, with 13 bases in between. Germline CDR1 is MNHNS and CDR2 is SASEGT. The length of the CDR3 is 14 residues. For the CDR3, the DNA is TGTGCCAGCAGCCAGAGGGCAGAAAATCAGCCCCAGCATTTT. Its protein product is CASSQRAENQPQHF.

The CDR3 DNA reads TGTGCCTCTGCCGATGACAGGGGGCACTCACCCCTCCACTTT. Its protein is CASADDRGHSPLHF. This rearrangement joins TRBV28 to TRBJ1-6, with 10 positions matching TRBD1. Germline V gene data show CDR1 as MDHEN and CDR2 as SYDVKM. The CDR3 runs to 14 residues. V lost 11 bases, J lost 10 bases, and 11 bases stayed unmatched. The whole variable domain, remainder taken from reference TRBV28 and TRBJ1-6, is DVKVTQSSRYLVKRTGEKVFLECVQDMDHENMFWYRQDPGLGLRLIYFSYDVKMKEKGDIPEGYSVSREKKERFSLILESASTNQTSMYLCASADDRGHSPLHFGNGTRLTVT.

The chain couples TRBV5-1 to TRBJ2-7, with 12 bases lining up with TRBD2. J was trimmed by 6 bases and V by 0 bases; bases with no gene match: 4. The germline gives CDR1 SGHRS, CDR2 YFSETQ. This CDR3 region has 15 residues. CDR3 coding DNA: TGCGCCAGCAGCTTGGCGACTAGCGGGAGCATCGAGCAGTACTTC. Its translation: CASSLATSGSIEQYF.

The rearrangement uses TRBV18 and TRBJ1-1; possibly TRBD1 for D (5 bases). The CDR3 is made up of 14 amino acids. The V end was cut by 4 bases, the J end by 6 bases, with 15 bases between. Germline CDR1 reads KGHSH; CDR2 reads LQKENI. The CDR3 protein is CASSLRGAYSEAFF. DNA for the CDR3: TGTGCCAGCTCACTGAGGGGCGCCTACTCTGAAGCTTTCTTT.

This clonotype was counted at least ten times. The chain carries TRBV10-3 and TRBJ1-1; 9 bases line up with TRBD1. Germline CDR1 reads ENHRY; CDR2 reads SYGVKD. The ends lost 6 bases at V and 5 bases at J; junction bases unmatched: 4. The CDR3 has 13 amino acids. For the CDR3, the DNA is TGTGCCATCAGACAGGGGGCCGGGACTGAAGCTTTCTTT. It yields the protein CAIRQGAGTEAFF.

V is TRBV6-2 or TRBV6-3 and J is TRBJ1-2; 7 nucleotides line up with TRBD1. After removal of 2 bases from V and 8 bases from J, the junction contained 8 bases not matched to a gene. The CDR3 contains 14 residues. Germline lookup yields CDR1 MNHEY and CDR2 SVGEGT. Written as DNA, the CDR3 is TGTGCCAGCAGTTACCATAACAGGGGAGGAGGCTACACCTTC. It translates to CASSYHNRGGGYTF.

This chain uses TRBV12-3 or TRBV12-4 with TRBJ2-2; TRBD2 matches at 8 bases. The CDR3 runs 15 residues. V trimming: 3 bases; J trimming: 5 bases; junction bases outside the gene matches: 5. The CDR3 coding sequence is TGTGCCAGCAGTTTGGGACTAGGTTGGACCGGGGAGCTGTTTTTT. Translating it yields CASSLGLGWTGELFF.

The V call is TRBV7-2, the J call TRBJ2-1; weak D call: TRBD2 (5 bases). Trimming took 1 base from V and 14 from J, leaving 9 bases between them. Germline CDR1 SGHTA, CDR2 FQGNSA. This CDR3 contains 11 residues. This CDR3 reads CASSLGAGEFF. The CDR3 nucleotides are TGTGCCAGCAGCTTAGGGGCGGGCGAGTTCTTC.

The rearrangement links TRBV4-3 to TRBJ1-6; maybe TRBD1 (5 bases). Trimming pared 0 bases from V and 8 bases from J, leaving 5 bases between. CDR3 length: 13 amino acids. The germline V gene encodes CDR1 LGHNA and CDR2 YSLEER. The DNA of the CDR3 is TGCGCCAGCAGCCAAGAGGGGGATTCACCCCTCCACTTT. This gives the protein CASSQEGDSPLHF.

This clonotype was seen at least ten times. The chain combines TRBV7-8 with TRBJ2-1; TRBD2 aligns across 7 bases. V lost 4 bases, J lost 5 bases, and 8 bases stayed unmatched. The CDR3 consists of 15 residues. CDR1 and CDR2 from the germline V gene are SGHVS and FQNEAQ. The CDR3: CASSWRPGRDNEQFF. The DNA of the CDR3 is TGTGCCAGCAGCTGGAGACCAGGGAGGGACAATGAGCAGTTCTTC.